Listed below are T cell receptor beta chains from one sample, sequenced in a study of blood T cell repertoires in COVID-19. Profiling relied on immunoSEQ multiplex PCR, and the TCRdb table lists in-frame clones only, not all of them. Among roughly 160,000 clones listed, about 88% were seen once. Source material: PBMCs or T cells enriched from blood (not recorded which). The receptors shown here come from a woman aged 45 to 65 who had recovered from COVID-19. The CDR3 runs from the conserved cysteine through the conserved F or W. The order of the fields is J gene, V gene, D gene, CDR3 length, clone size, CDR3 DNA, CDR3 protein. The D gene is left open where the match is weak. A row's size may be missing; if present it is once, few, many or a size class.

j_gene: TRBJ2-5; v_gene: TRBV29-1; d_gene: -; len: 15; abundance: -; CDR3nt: TGCAGCGCCCAGGCAATAACAGCGGAGAGGGAGACCCAGTACTTC; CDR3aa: CSAQAITAERETQYF
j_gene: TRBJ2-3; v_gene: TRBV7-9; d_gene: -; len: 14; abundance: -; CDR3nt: TGTGCCAGCAGCCGGGACACTAGCACAGATACGCAGTATTTT; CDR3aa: CASSRDTSTDTQYF
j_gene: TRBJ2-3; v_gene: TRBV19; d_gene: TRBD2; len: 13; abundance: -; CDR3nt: TGTGCCAGTAGAGCGGCGGGAGTGAATACGCAGTATTTT; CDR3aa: CASRAAGVNTQYF
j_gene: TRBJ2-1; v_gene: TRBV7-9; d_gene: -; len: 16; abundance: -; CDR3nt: TGTGCCAGCAGCTTAGCTAGAGGGCTCTCCTACAATGAGCAGTTCTTC; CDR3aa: CASSLARGLSYNEQFF
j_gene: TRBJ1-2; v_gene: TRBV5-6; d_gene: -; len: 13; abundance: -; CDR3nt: TGTGCCAGCAACAAGGACAGAAACTATGGCTACACCTTC; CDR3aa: CASNKDRNYGYTF
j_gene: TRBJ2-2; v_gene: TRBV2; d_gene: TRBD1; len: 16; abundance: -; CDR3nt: TGTGCCAGCAGTGGGATGGACAGGGTTGTTACCGGGGAGCTGTTTTTT; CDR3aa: CASSGMDRVVTGELFF
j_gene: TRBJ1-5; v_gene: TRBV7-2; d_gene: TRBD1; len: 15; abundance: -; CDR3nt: TGTGCCAGCAGCGTCCAACAGGGGGGGGGTCAGCCCCAGCATTTT; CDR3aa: CASSVQQGGGQPQHF
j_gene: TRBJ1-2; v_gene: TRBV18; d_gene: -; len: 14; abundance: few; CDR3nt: TGTGCCAGCTCACCACCGTCGACAGCCTATGGCTACACCTTC; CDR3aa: CASSPPSTAYGYTF
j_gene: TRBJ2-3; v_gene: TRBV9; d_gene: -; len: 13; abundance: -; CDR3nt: TGTGCCAGCAGCCCCTTTGAGAAGGATACGCAGTATTTT; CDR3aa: CASSPFEKDTQYF
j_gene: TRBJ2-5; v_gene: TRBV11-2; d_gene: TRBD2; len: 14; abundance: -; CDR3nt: TGTGCCAGCGGGCCGTCTCAGCGGGAGGGGACCCAGTACTTC; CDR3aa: CASGPSQREGTQYF
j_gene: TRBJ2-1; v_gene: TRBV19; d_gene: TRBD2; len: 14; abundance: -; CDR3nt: TGTGCCAGTAGTATAGTCGGGACTAGTAATGAGCAGTTCTTC; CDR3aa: CASSIVGTSNEQFF
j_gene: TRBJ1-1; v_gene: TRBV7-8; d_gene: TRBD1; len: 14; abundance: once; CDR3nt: TGTGCCAGCAGCTTAGAGACAGGGATCGGTGAAGCTTTCTTT; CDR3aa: CASSLETGIGEAFF
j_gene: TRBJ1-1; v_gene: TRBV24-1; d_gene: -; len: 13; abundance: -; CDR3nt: TGTGCCACCAGGGCCGACACGGCCACTGAAGCTTTCTTT; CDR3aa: CATRADTATEAFF
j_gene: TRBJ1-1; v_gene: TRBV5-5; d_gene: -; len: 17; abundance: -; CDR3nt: TGTGCCAGCAGCTTGTATCAGGCACAAGGGAGCCGCACTGAAGCTTTCTTT; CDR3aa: CASSLYQAQGSRTEAFF
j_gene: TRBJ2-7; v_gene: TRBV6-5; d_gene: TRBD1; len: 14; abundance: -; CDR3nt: TGTGCCAGCAGTTATTCCGGGACAGACTACGAGCAGTACTTC; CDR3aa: CASSYSGTDYEQYF
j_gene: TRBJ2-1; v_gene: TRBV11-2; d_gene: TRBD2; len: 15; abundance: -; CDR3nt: TGTGCCAGCAGCTTGAGCGGGAGGGGATCCAATGAGCAGTTCTTC; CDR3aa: CASSLSGRGSNEQFF
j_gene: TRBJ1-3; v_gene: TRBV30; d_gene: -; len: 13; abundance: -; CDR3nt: TGTGCCTGGAGGTGGCAGGAGGTTGGCACCATATATTTT; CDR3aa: CAWRWQEVGTIYF
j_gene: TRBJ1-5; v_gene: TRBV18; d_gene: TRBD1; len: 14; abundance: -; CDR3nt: TGTGCCAGCTCACGAGGGACAGGAAATCAGCCCCAGCATTTT; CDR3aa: CASSRGTGNQPQHF